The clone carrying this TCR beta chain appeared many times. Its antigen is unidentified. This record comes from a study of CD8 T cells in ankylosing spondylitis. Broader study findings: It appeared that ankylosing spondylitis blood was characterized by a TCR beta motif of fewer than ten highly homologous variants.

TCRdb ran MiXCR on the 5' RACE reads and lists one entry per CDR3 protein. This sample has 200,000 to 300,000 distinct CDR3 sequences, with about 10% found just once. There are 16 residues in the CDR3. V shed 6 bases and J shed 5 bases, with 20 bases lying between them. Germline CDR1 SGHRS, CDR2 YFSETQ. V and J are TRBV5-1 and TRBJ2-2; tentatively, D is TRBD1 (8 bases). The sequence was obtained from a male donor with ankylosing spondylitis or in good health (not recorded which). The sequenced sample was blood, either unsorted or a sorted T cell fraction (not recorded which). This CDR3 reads CASTLIDRGGTGELFF. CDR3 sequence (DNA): TGCGCCAGCACCCTGATTGACAGGGGAGGGACCGGGGAGCTGTTTTTT.